A selection of T cell receptor beta chains follows, all from one sample in a study of T-cell memory formation after mild COVID-19. Using its own MiXCR run on the 5' RACE reads, TCRdb lists one record per CDR3 protein. Of more than 150,000 distinct CDR3 sequences in the sample, roughly 10% were seen once. Sequenced: PBMCs or a T cell subset sorted from them (not recorded which). The receptors stem from a man aged 18 to 35 who had mild COVID-19 (a few samples of this study predate the infection). Cell type and time point are not known. Each CDR3 is given with its conserved first and last residue. The order of the fields is J gene, V gene, D gene, CDR3 protein. The D gene is left open where the match is weak.

TRBJ1-5 TRBV5-6 TRBD1 CASSLGTGGPNQPQHF
TRBJ2-1 TRBV5-1 - CASSSESSSYNEQFF
TRBJ1-1 TRBV11-3 TRBD1 CASSLSFGTGNTEAFF
TRBJ2-1 TRBV7-9 - CASTPPGTFSNEQFF
TRBJ2-2 TRBV28 - CASTSDGSNTGELFF
TRBJ1-5 TRBV5-1 TRBD1 CASSLTGVGNQPQHF
TRBJ1-1 TRBV9 - CASSGIDMMDGAFF
TRBJ2-3 TRBV7-2 TRBD2 CASSPGGTADTQYF
TRBJ1-5 TRBV7-2 - CASSLDRIQPQHF
TRBJ1-3 TRBV12-3/TRBV12-4 - CASSFLDRIGNTIYF
TRBJ2-1 TRBV15 TRBD2 CATSRSLAGAGDNEQFF
TRBJ2-3 TRBV20-1 - CSAPGRDLGTDTQYF
TRBJ1-2 TRBV14 - CASSQDHGSTVAFRGYTF
TRBJ1-1 TRBV10-3 - CATWGGVYTEAFF
TRBJ1-6 TRBV20-1 TRBD1 CSARERTGGNSPLHF
TRBJ2-3 TRBV4-3 - CASSSGRGYTDTQYF
TRBJ2-3 TRBV7-8 - CASSISRIVDTQYF
TRBJ2-5 TRBV28 TRBD2 CASISGGQETQYF
TRBJ1-2 TRBV7-2 - CASSPTEGLGYTF
TRBJ2-1 TRBV7-6 - CASSSSRGEQFF
TRBJ2-1 TRBV6-4 - CASSDSPQVTYNEQFF
TRBJ2-1 TRBV4-2 TRBD2 CASSRSGGAPFF
TRBJ2-3 TRBV2 TRBD1 CASRRTGSSDTQYF
TRBJ2-7 TRBV19 TRBD2 CASSSYSGGVYEQYF
TRBJ1-6 TRBV5-1 - CASSPPEGNSPLHF
TRBJ1-3 TRBV4-3 - CASSQEVMGGNTIYF
TRBJ1-3 TRBV20-1 - CSARFRNTIYF
TRBJ1-4 TRBV5-1 - CASSHSSGAGGNEKLFF
TRBJ1-6 TRBV2 TRBD1 CASTPGGTDNSPLHF
TRBJ1-5 TRBV20-1 - CSAAQGSNQPQHF
TRBJ2-3 TRBV4-1 - CASSQAGPGGDTDTQYF
TRBJ1-6 TRBV4-1 - CASSLRRSNSPLHF
TRBJ2-2 TRBV11-2 - CASSLDPYTGELFF
TRBJ2-3 TRBV20-1 TRBD2 CSARRGYTDTQYF
TRBJ2-1 TRBV7-2 TRBD1 CASSPGTGGKQFF
TRBJ1-1 TRBV6-5 - CASSYVSSTTEAFF